The 14 T cell receptor beta chains presented below share a single source sample, sequenced in a study of long-term antiretroviral therapy in people with HIV. At the survey level, the v3.0 immunoSEQ assay was run. Sequenced by immunoSEQ multiplex PCR; TCRdb stores in-frame clones only, minus some. The data contain 30,000 to 35,000 clones, around 94% of them seen just once; the ten biggest clones take up around 3.8%. Source: unsorted PBMCs, taken more than 5 years after starting antiretroviral therapy. These receptors all stem from a woman in her forties or fifties with HIV.

The chain links TRBV6-1 to TRBJ1-5, with D perhaps TRBD1 (5 bases). The germline V gene has CDR1 MNHNS and CDR2 SASEGT. This CDR3 comprises 15 residues. V lost 7 bases and J 3 bases, leaving 16 bases between the germline ends. DNA of the CDR3: TGTGCCAGCACCACGATGGGACTGCTCAATCAGCCCCAGCATTTT. Translation gives CASTTMGLLNQPQHF.

The chain links TRBV30 to TRBJ1-3, with D perhaps TRBD1 (5 bases). The CDR3 extends over 15 amino acids. Looked up from germline, CDR1 is GTSNPN and CDR2 is SVGIG (reference sequence). Trimming left V 2 bases short and J 0 bases short, with 11 bases between. CDR3 in DNA: TGTGCCTGGAGTTTCAGGGAGAGCTCTGGAAACACCATATATTTT. This encodes CAWSFRESSGNTIYF. The variable domain in full, completed from reference TRBV30 and TRBJ1-3, reads SQTIHQWPATLVQPVGSPLSLECTVEGTSNPNLYWYRQAAGRGLQLLFYSVGIGQISSEVPQNLSASRPQDRQFILSSKKLLLSDSGFYLCAWSFRESSGNTIYFGEGSWLTVV.

The genes are TRBV2 and TRBJ2-3, with 12 bases identical to TRBD2. Trimming took 2 bases from V and 5 from J; bases not matched to a gene: 5. The V gene's germline CDR1 is SNHLY and CDR2 FYNNEI. CDR3 length equals 16 residues. CDR3 nucleotides: TGTGCCAGCAGTGAATCTAGCGGGGGGGCCAAAGATACGCAGTATTTT. Translated: CASSESSGGAKDTQYF.

This chain connects TRBV5-6 to TRBJ2-1; D remains ambiguous. Trimming cost V 1 base and J 4 bases, with 9 bases left between them. Germline V gene sequence: CDR1 SGHDT, CDR2 YYEEEE. The CDR3 consists of 14 residues. The CDR3 nucleotides are TGTGCCAGCAGCTTGATCTCAGCTTACAATGAGCAGTTCTTC. Translated: CASSLISAYNEQFF.

J is TRBJ2-3 and V is TRBV9, with D possibly TRBD2 on 6 matching bases. This CDR3 has 12 amino acids. The germline V gene has CDR1 SGDLS and CDR2 YYNGEE. V shed 3 bases and J shed 6 bases, with 8 bases lying between them. The CDR3 coding sequence is TGTGCCAGCAGCGCAAGCGGGGATACGCAGTATTTT. As protein: CASSASGDTQYF.

The CDR3 spells CASSPRGEAGNTIYF. Written as DNA, the CDR3 is TGTGCCAGCAGCCCCAGGGGGGAGGCTGGAAACACCATATATTTT. The rearrangement joins TRBV7-9 to TRBJ1-3; 7 nucleotides line up with TRBD1. Trimming removed 5 bases from V and 2 bases from J; junction bases left unmatched: 6. The CDR3 is 15 amino acids. Germline CDR1 reads SEHNR; CDR2 reads FQNEAQ (reference sequence).

The chain links TRBV5-6 to TRBJ2-7; D unresolved. Trimming left V 4 bases short and J 0 bases short, with 11 bases between. The germline gives CDR1 SGHDT, CDR2 YYEEEE. The CDR3 loop spans 14 amino acids. CDR3 in DNA: TGTGCCAGCAGCCCTCGGACCGTCTCCTACGAGCAGTACTTC. Translation gives CASSPRTVSYEQYF.

The chain has TRBV5-1 and TRBJ2-2, with D possibly matching TRBD1 (6 bases). The CDR3 spans 19 residues. Deletions cut 0 bases from V and 0 bases from J, with 18 bases between. CDR1 SGHRS and CDR2 YFSETQ come from the germline V gene. This CDR3 is CASSLESVRSGANTGELFF. The DNA of the CDR3 is TGCGCCAGCAGCTTGGAATCTGTGAGGTCAGGGGCGAACACCGGGGAGCTGTTTTTT.

The chain joins TRBV23-1 to TRBJ1-2, with a possible D match to TRBD1 (5 bases). TRBV23-1 is an open reading frame whose function is uncertain. The CDR3 extends over 17 amino acids. Trimming pared 2 bases from V and 2 bases from J, leaving 18 bases between. The CDR3 nucleotides read TGCGCCAGCAGTCAAACCCTCCTCGTAGGGGAGAACTATGGCTACACCTTC. It translates to CASSQTLLVGENYGYTF.

V gene TRBV5-6 combines with J gene TRBJ2-3; 16 positions agree with TRBD2. Germline CDR1 and CDR2: SGHDT and YYEEEE. This CDR3 region has 18 residues. V was pared by 4 bases and J by 4 bases, with 9 bases of the junction left unmatched. Written as DNA, the CDR3 is TGTGCCAGCAGCCTAGGGGGACTAGCGGGGGGGCTTCCAGATACGCAGTATTTT. This encodes CASSLGGLAGGLPDTQYF.

The CDR3 bases are TGCAGCGGAAGGGTGGTGGTTTCTGGGGCCAACGTCCTGACTTTC. This translates into CSGRVVVSGANVLTF. V usage is TRBV29-1 and J usage is TRBJ2-6; D gene unclear. Germline CDR1 SQVTM, CDR2 ANQGSEA. V was shortened by 7 bases and J by 1 base, with 14 bases between the two germline ends. The CDR3 sequence is 15 residues long. The entire variable domain, with the rest obtained from reference TRBV29-1 and TRBJ2-6, is as follows: SAVISQKPSRDICQRGTSLTIQCQVDSQVTMMFWYRQQPGQSLTLIATANQGSEATYESGFVIDKFPISRPNLTFSTLTVSNMSPEDSSIYLCSGRVVVSGANVLTFGAGSRLTVL.

The chain links TRBV21-1 to TRBJ1-3. TRBV21-1 counts as a pseudogene. The CDR3 is 11 amino acids. CDR3 in amino acids: CASSGRDTIYF. The CDR3 nucleotides are TGTGCCAGCAGCGGTCGAGACACCATATATTTT.

The chain uses TRBV9 and TRBJ2-7, with D possibly matching TRBD2 (6 bases). Germline CDR1 SGDLS, CDR2 YYNGEE. CDR3 length equals 17 residues. V was cut by 0 bases and J by 5 bases, with 21 bases left in between. The CDR3 DNA reads as TGTGCCAGCAGCGTAGCGGGGCGGGACGTCCCGGGTGACGAGCAGTACTTC. This codes for CASSVAGRDVPGDEQYF.

V and J are TRBV19 and TRBJ2-7; tentatively, D is TRBD1 (5 bases). Trimming pared 4 bases from V and 1 base from J, leaving 14 bases between. The CDR3 is 15 amino acids. From germline, CDR1 is LNHDA and CDR2 SQIVND (reference sequence). This chain's CDR3 is CASSTTVPSSYEQYF. DNA of the CDR3: TGTGCCAGTAGTACGACAGTCCCTTCTTCCTACGAGCAGTACTTC.